This passage covers 25 T cell receptor beta chains from one sample sequenced in a study of molecular identifiers for immune sequencing clone quantification. TCRdb reprocessed the PCR reads via MiXCR and lists one record per CDR3 protein. The repertoire holds 400,000 to 600,000 distinct CDR3 sequences, with 20% to 25% as singletons. Sequenced: naive CD8+ T cells from blood, with Jurkat cell RNA spiked in. The subset was: FACS-sorted CD8+CD4-CCR7+CD45RA+ naive T cells. These receptors were collected from a human donor in good health. Some libraries in this study had Jurkat cell RNA spiked in.

In its sample, this clonotype was seen a few times. The rearrangement links TRBV9 to TRBJ2-3; D remains unclear. The germline V and J ends were trimmed by 0 bases and 0 bases, with 8 bases remaining between them. The CDR3 totals 15 residues. CDR1 is SGDLS, CDR2 YYNGEE, per germline. The CDR3 nucleotides read TGTGCCAGCAGCGTAGTCATGGGTAGCACAGATACGCAGTATTTT. Translation: CASSVVMGSTDTQYF. The full variable domain, in which reference TRBV9 and TRBJ2-3 provide the parts outside the CDR3, is DSGVTQTPKHLITATGQRVTLRCSPRSGDLSVYWYQQSLDQGLQFLIQYYNGEERAKGNILERFSAQQFPDLHSELNLSSLELGDSALYFCASSVVMGSTDTQYFGPGTRLTVL.

The chain carries TRBV6-2 or TRBV6-3 and TRBJ1-5; no definite D call. V was trimmed by 4 bases and J by 5 bases, leaving 15 bases between them. Germline lookup yields CDR1 MNHEY and CDR2 SVGEGT. The CDR3 length is 15 residues. The CDR3 loop is CASSLTSFGDQPQHF. The CDR3 DNA is TGTGCCAGCAGTTTAACCTCCTTCGGGGATCAGCCCCAGCATTTT.

This clonotype was detected a few times. The chain recombines TRBV13 with TRBJ2-7; no clear D. V gave up 5 bases and J gave up 6 bases, with 17 bases separating them. The CDR3 length is 14 residues. Germline V CDR1 and CDR2: PRHDT, FYEKMQ (reference sequence). The CDR3 bases are TGTGCCAGCAGCCCACCAGGTCCCACCCCCGAGCAGTACTTC. It is translated as CASSPPGPTPEQYF.

Comments on this clonotype: With a much larger clone just one base away, this may be a read error. The gene calls are TRBV28 and TRBJ2-5; 10 positions match TRBD1. The CDR3 contains 14 residues. Germline V CDR1 and CDR2: MDHEN, SYDVKM. V dropped 6 bases and J dropped 4; count of bases not matched to a gene: 5. CDR3 sequence: CASRQTGGSETQYF. CDR3 sequence (DNA): TGTGCCAGCAGGCAGACAGGGGGCTCAGAGACCCAGTACTTC.

This clonotype has ten or more counts. V usage is TRBV7-2 and J usage is TRBJ1-5, with no clear D. Germline V gene data show CDR1 as SGHTA and CDR2 as FQGNSA. The CDR3 spans 13 residues. The V and J ends lost 5 bases and 6 bases respectively, with 11 bases between them. Here the CDR3 DNA reads TGTGCCAGCAGCGGGTGGAACGGTCAGCCCCAGCATTTT. It is translated as CASSGWNGQPQHF.

This clonotype was counted ten times or more. The chain carries TRBV27 and TRBJ2-3, with D possibly TRBD1 on 6 matching bases. Germline V gene lookup returns CDR1 MNHEY and CDR2 SMNVEV (reference sequence). V lost 4 bases and J 2 bases, leaving 13 bases between the germline ends. The CDR3 is 15 amino acids. In DNA form, the CDR3 reads TGTGCCAGCAGTTCGCCGGGACAACACACAGATACGCAGTATTTT. The encoded protein is CASSSPGQHTDTQYF.

The CDR3 spells CASSQEGGESGPQHF. The CDR3 DNA sequence: TGTGCCAGCAGCCAAGAAGGGGGGGAGTCCGGGCCCCAGCATTTT. The chain joins TRBV3-1 to TRBJ1-5, with D maybe TRBD1 (6 bases). Germline V gene sequence: CDR1 LGHDT, CDR2 YNNKEL (reference sequence). Trimming took 0 bases from V and 9 from J, leaving 15 bases between them. This CDR3 has 15 residues. Variable domain in full (rest from reference TRBV3-1 and TRBJ1-5): DTAVSQTPKYLVTQMGNDKSIKCEQNLGHDTMYWYKQDSKKFLKIMFSYNNKELIINETVPNRFSPKSPDKAHLNLHINSLELGDSAVYFCASSQEGGESGPQHFGDGTRLSIL.

The V call is TRBV11-2, the J call TRBJ1-3, with a tentative D call TRBD1 (6 bases). Trimming shortened V by 7 bases and J by 3 bases, and 13 bases separated the two germline ends. Per the germline V gene, CDR1 is SGHAT and CDR2 is FQNNGV. The CDR3 runs 14 residues. This chain's CDR3 is CASTGTGFGNTIYF. As DNA, the CDR3 is TGTGCCAGCACCGGAACAGGGTTTGGAAACACCATATATTTT.

This clonotype has ten or more counts. This chain links TRBV5-1 with TRBJ1-1, with D tentatively TRBD1 (5 bases). This CDR3 contains 11 residues. Germline loops: CDR1 SGHRS, CDR2 YFSETQ. Trimming stripped 5 bases from V and 8 bases from J, with 10 bases between. The CDR3 DNA is TGCGCCAGCAGTTCAGGGTTGGAAGCTTTCTTT. Protein sequence: CASSSGLEAFF.

This clonotype was detected ten times or more. V usage is TRBV29-1 and J usage is TRBJ2-7; D unclear. From germline, CDR1 is SQVTM and CDR2 ANQGSEA. V lost 0 bases and J 11 bases, leaving 14 bases between the germline ends. There are 12 residues in the CDR3. The CDR3 loop is CSVEEGGMWEYF. The CDR3 DNA reads as TGCAGCGTTGAAGAGGGCGGCATGTGGGAGTACTTC.

J is TRBJ2-7 and V is TRBV4-3; D gene uncertain. The CDR3 extends over 15 amino acids. CDR1 and CDR2 (germline): LGHNA, YSLEER. The V gene lost 0 bases and the J gene lost 4 bases, with 13 bases spanning the gap. CDR3 residues: CASSQDLGHLYEQYF. Here the CDR3 DNA reads TGCGCCAGCAGCCAAGATCTAGGGCACCTTTACGAGCAGTACTTC.

The sample holds many counts of this clonotype. The gene calls are TRBV29-1 and TRBJ2-3; TRBD1 agrees at 7 bases. Germline CDR1 SQVTM, CDR2 ANQGSEA. The junction had 8 bases not matched to a gene; V was cut back by 6 bases and J by 5 bases. The CDR3 has 13 amino acids. CDR3 sequence: CSVAQGVGDTQYF. Written as DNA, the CDR3 is TGCAGCGTCGCCCAGGGGGTTGGAGATACGCAGTATTTT.

To note about this clonotype: It may be a read error: a sequence one base away is much more abundant. The chain recombines TRBV24-1 with TRBJ2-1; 9 bases align to TRBD2. Germline V gene lookup returns CDR1 KGHDR and CDR2 SFDVKD. V lost 4 bases and J lost 7; bases outside the gene matches: 10. The CDR3 runs to 16 residues. DNA of the CDR3: TGTGCCACCAGTGAAGGGCCTAGCGGGGTGAGGAATGAGCAGTTCTTC. Translating gives CATSEGPSGVRNEQFF.

In this sample, this clonotype turned up many times. V usage is TRBV7-2 and J usage is TRBJ2-7; D gene ambiguous. The CDR3 extends over 13 amino acids. V was trimmed by 3 bases and J by 2 bases, leaving 8 bases between them. CDR1 SGHTA and CDR2 FQGNSA come from the germline V gene. The CDR3 DNA sequence: TGTGCCAGCAGCTTTGGGCTAGCCTACGAGCAGTACTTC. This translates into CASSFGLAYEQYF. Full variable domain (outside the CDR3, taken from reference TRBV7-2 and TRBJ2-7): GAGVSQSPSNKVTEKGKDVELRCDPISGHTALYWYRQSLGQGLEFLIYFQGNSAPDKSGLPSDRFSAERTGGSVSTLTIQRTQQEDSAVYLCASSFGLAYEQYFGPGTRLTVT.

In this sample, this clonotype turned up once. No conserved phenylalanine or tryptophan ends this CDR3, so it is likely a read error. The chain carries TRBV5-3 and TRBJ1-2; the match to TRBD1 covers 7 bases. TRBV5-3 is an ORF; its function is uncertain. This CDR3 is 12 amino acids long. V shed 7 bases and J 5 bases; nucleotides not matched to a gene: 5. The CDR3 loop reads CARAGTEYGYTS. In DNA, the CDR3 is TGTGCCAGAGCCGGGACAGAGTATGGCTACACCTCC.

The chain links TRBV4-3 to TRBJ2-2; TRBD2 matches 14 bases. The CDR3 has 17 residues. With V trimmed by 3 bases and J by 2 bases, 2 bases remained unmatched. Germline values: CDR1 LGHNA, CDR2 YSLEER. Here the CDR3 reads CASSQGTSGSNTGELFF. CDR3 nucleotide sequence: TGCGCCAGCAGCCAGGGGACTAGCGGGAGTAACACCGGGGAGCTGTTTTTT.

This sequence joins TRBV4-1 and TRBJ2-7, with TRBD2 identical over 8 bases. CDR1 and CDR2 from the germline V gene are MGHRA and YSYEKL. V shed 5 bases and J 2 bases; nucleotides not matched to a gene: 8. This CDR3 region has 15 residues. The CDR3 region is CASSGGSGVAYEQYF. In nucleotides, the CDR3 is TGCGCCAGCAGCGGAGGTAGCGGGGTAGCCTACGAGCAGTACTTC.

This clonotype was detected ten times or more. The chain has TRBV20-1 and TRBJ2-3; 9 bases line up with TRBD2. This CDR3 is built from 16 residues. The V segment lost 6 bases and the J segment 7 bases; nucleotides outside the gene matches: 17. Germline V gene sequence: CDR1 DFQATT, CDR2 SNEGSKA (reference sequence). DNA for the CDR3: TGCAGTGCCCCGCTCGCGAGCTTAGCGGGAGCTAATACGCAGTATTTT. It codes for CSAPLASLAGANTQYF.

This clonotype was counted ten times or more. The rearrangement uses TRBV19 and TRBJ1-1; no reliable D call. CDR1 and CDR2 from the germline V gene are LNHDA and SQIVND (reference sequence). Trimming took off 2 bases at V and 1 base at J, with 5 bases between the two ends. The CDR3 is made up of 13 amino acids. Here the CDR3 DNA reads TGTGCCAGTAGTATATTAAAGAACACTGAAGCTTTCTTT. Protein sequence: CASSILKNTEAFF.

The sample holds many counts of this clonotype. This rearrangement joins TRBV7-2 to TRBJ2-3; no definite D call. Trimming removed 5 bases from V and 6 bases from J, with 9 bases in between. CDR3 length: 12 residues. Looked up from germline, CDR1 is SGHTA and CDR2 is FQGNSA. Written as DNA, the CDR3 is TGTGCCAGCAGCCCGGTTCGTGATACGCAGTATTTT. Its protein is CASSPVRDTQYF.

This clonotype was seen ten or more times. This chain uses TRBV7-3 with TRBJ2-2; D unresolved. The CDR3 runs 13 residues. V lost 3 bases to trimming and J lost 1 base, with 3 bases between them. Germline V gene data show CDR1 as SGHTA and CDR2 as FQGTGA. The CDR3 DNA reads as TGTGCCAGCAGCTTTATGAACACCGGGGAGCTGTTTTTT. Translation: CASSFMNTGELFF.

This clonotype was observed a few times. This chain links TRBV10-2 with TRBJ2-7, with D uncertain. V was trimmed by 3 bases and J by 5 bases, leaving 8 bases between them. CDR1 and CDR2 (germline): WSHSY, SAAADI. The CDR3 extends over 12 amino acids. The CDR3 DNA reads as TGCGCCAGCAGTGATTTAACCCACGAGCAGTACTTC. It is translated as CASSDLTHEQYF.

Ten or more counts support this clonotype. The rearrangement uses TRBV19 and TRBJ2-5; maybe TRBD2 (6 bases). Germline CDR1 and CDR2: LNHDA and SQIVND (reference sequence). The germline V and J ends were trimmed by 3 bases and 0 bases, with 17 bases remaining between them. The CDR3 contains 17 residues. Here the CDR3 DNA reads TGTGCCAGTAGTATTGGATCGGCGGGGACTTACCAAGAGACCCAGTACTTC. This translates into CASSIGSAGTYQETQYF. Full variable domain (remainder filled in from reference TRBV19 and TRBJ2-5): DGGITQSPKYLFRKEGQNVTLSCEQNLNHDAMYWYRQDPGQGLRLIYYSQIVNDFQKGDIAEGYSVSREKKESFPLTVTSAQKNPTAFYLCASSIGSAGTYQETQYFGPGTRLLVL.

As to this clonotype: Here the CDR3 omits its conserved ending phenylalanine or tryptophan, so a read error is the likely source. This CDR3 reads CASSQVQGAVDTQYS. In nucleotides, the CDR3 is TGCGCCAGCAGCCAAGTCCAGGGGGCGGTGGATACGCAGTATTCT. This rearrangement joins TRBV4-1 to TRBJ2-3, with 8 bases that match TRBD1. Unmatched junction bases numbered 6, after V lost 1 base and J lost 6 bases. The germline CDR1 and CDR2 sequences are MGHRA and YSYEKL. The CDR3 runs 15 residues.

Comments on this clonotype: One junction end does not reproduce the germline sequence, and a read error may be involved. The rearrangement uses TRBV7-2 and TRBJ2-6; 7 positions match TRBD1. This CDR3 region has 17 residues. Germline CDR1 SGHTA, CDR2 FQGNSA. CDR3 DNA sequence: TGTGCCGGCAGCTCAGCGACAGGGTACTCTGGGGCCAACGTCCTGACTTTC. This encodes CAGSSATGYSGANVLTF.